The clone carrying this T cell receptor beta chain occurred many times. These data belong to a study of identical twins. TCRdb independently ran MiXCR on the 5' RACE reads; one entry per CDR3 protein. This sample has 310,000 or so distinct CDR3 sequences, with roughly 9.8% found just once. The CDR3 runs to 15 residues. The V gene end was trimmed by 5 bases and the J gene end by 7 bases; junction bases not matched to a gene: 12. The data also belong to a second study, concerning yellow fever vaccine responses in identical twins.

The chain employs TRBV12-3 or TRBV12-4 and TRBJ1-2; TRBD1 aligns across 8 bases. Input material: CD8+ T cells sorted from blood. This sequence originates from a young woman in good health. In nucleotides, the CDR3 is TGTGCCAGCAGTAACAAACCCGGACAGGGTTCTGGCTACACCTTC. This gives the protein CASSNKPGQGSGYTF.